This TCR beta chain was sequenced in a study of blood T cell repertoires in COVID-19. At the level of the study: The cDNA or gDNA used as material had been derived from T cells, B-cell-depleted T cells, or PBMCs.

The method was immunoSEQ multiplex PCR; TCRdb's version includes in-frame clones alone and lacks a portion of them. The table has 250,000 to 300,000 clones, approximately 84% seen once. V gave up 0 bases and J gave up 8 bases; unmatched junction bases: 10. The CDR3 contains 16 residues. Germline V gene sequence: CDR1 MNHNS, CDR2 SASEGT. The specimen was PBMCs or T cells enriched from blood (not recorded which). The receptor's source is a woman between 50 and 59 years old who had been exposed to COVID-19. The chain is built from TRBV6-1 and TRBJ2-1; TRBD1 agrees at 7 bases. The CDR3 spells CASSEAPGAGGDEQFF. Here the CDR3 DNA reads TGTGCCAGCAGTGAAGCCCCTGGGGCAGGGGGTGATGAGCAGTTCTTC.